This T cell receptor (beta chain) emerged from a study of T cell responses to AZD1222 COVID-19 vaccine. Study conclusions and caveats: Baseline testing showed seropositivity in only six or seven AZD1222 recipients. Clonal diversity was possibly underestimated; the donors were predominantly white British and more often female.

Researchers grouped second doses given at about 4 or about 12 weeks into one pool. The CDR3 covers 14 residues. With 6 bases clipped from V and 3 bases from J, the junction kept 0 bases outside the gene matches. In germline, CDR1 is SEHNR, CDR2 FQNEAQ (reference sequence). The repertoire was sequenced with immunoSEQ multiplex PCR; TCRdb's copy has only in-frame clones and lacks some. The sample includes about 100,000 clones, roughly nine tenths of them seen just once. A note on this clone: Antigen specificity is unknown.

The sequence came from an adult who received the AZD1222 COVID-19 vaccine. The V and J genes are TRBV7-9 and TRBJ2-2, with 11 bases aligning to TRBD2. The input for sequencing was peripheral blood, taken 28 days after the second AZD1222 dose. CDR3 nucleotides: TGTGCCAGCAGGGGACTAGCGGACACCGGGGAGCTGTTTTTT. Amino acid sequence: CASRGLADTGELFF.